A single sample gave rise to the 5 T cell receptor beta chains below, sequenced in a study of prognosis after radiotherapy for stage I lung cancer. TCR beta CDR3 was amplified from genomic DNA by two-round multiplex PCR. Amplification during the initial PCR round employed primers specific to each TRBV and TRBJ gene. TCRdb re-derived calls from the multiplex PCR reads in MiXCR, one entry per CDR3 protein. The sample shows around 56,000 distinct CDR3 sequences, about a quarter of them seen only once. Sequences were derived from PBMCs, sampled before or after stereotactic body radiation therapy (not recorded which). Source of these receptors: a donor of 50 years or more with non-small cell lung cancer.

This clonotype was observed at least ten times. J is TRBJ1-5 and V is TRBV6-1; D is unclear. V was trimmed by 1 base and J by 3 bases, leaving 4 bases between them. This CDR3 comprises 13 residues. Per the germline V gene, CDR1 is MNHNS and CDR2 is SASEGT. CDR3 coding DNA: TGTGCCAGCAGTGAAGGGTTCAATCAGCCCCAGCATTTT. It translates to CASSEGFNQPQHF.

This clonotype was observed many times. V usage is TRBV12-3 or TRBV12-4 and J usage is TRBJ1-2; no clear D. V was shortened by 6 bases and J by 3 bases, with 14 bases between the two germline ends. The CDR3 contains 14 residues. The CDR3 loop reads CASSQIGADYGYTF. The CDR3 DNA reads TGTGCCAGCAGCCAAATAGGAGCTGACTATGGCTACACCTTC.

This clonotype was recorded many times. V usage is TRBV30 and J usage is TRBJ2-7; a possible D gene is TRBD2 (6 bases). Trimming took off 3 bases at V and 6 bases at J, with 18 bases between the two ends. Germline V gene lookup returns CDR1 GTSNPN and CDR2 SVGIG (reference sequence). This CDR3 is 14 amino acids long. CDR3 residues: CAWREGRSFGEQYF. Written as DNA, the CDR3 is TGTGCCTGGAGGGAGGGGCGGTCCTTCGGCGAGCAGTACTTC.

This clonotype was observed many times. The V gene is TRBV2, the J gene TRBJ1-2; D gene uncertain. V gave up 6 bases and J gave up 3 bases, with 11 bases separating them. This CDR3 spans 13 amino acids. Germline V lookup: CDR1 SNHLY, CDR2 FYNNEI. The CDR3 coding sequence is TGTGCCAGCAGACGAACGGTTTACTATGGCTACACCTTC. Residues: CASRRTVYYGYTF.

Many counts were recorded for this clonotype. V gene TRBV29-1 combines with J gene TRBJ2-5; D possibly matches TRBD1 or TRBD2 (6 bases each). Germline V gene sequence: CDR1 SQVTM, CDR2 ANQGSEA. The CDR3 is made up of 12 amino acids. V lost 6 bases, J lost 2 bases, and 10 bases lay in between. The CDR3 sequence: CSVGGQQETQYF. The CDR3 coding sequence is TGCAGCGTGGGGGGCCAGCAAGAGACCCAGTACTTC.